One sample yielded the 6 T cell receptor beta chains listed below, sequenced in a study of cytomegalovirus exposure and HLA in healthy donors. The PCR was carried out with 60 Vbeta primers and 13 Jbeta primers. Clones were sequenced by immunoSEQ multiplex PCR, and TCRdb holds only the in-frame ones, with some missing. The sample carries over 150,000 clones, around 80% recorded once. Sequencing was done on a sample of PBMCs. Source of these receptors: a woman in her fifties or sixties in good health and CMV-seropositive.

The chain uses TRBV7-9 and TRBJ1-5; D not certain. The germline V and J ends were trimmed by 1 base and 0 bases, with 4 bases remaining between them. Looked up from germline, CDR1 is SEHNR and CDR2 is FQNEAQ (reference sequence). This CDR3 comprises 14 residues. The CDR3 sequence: CASSLVDSNQPQHF. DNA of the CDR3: TGTGCCAGCAGCTTAGTAGATAGCAATCAGCCCCAGCATTTT.

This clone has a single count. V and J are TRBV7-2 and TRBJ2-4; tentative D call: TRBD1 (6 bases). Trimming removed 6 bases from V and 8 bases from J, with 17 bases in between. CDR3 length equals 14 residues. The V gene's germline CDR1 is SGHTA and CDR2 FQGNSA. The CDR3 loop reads CASRVAGARDIQYF. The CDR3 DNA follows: TGTGCCAGCAGGGTTGCAGGGGCCCGGGACATTCAGTACTTC.

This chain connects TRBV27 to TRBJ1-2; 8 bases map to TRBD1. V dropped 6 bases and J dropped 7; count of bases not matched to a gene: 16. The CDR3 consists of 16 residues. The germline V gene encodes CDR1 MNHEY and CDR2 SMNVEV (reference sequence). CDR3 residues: CASSRLHLQGVRGYTF. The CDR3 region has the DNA TGTGCCAGCAGCCGACTACACCTACAGGGGGTTCGTGGCTACACCTTC.

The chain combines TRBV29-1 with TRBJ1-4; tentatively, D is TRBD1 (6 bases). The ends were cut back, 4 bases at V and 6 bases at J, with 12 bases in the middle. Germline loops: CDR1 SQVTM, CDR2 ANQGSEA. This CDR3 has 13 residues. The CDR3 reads CSVARTVDEKLFF. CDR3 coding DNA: TGCAGCGTTGCGCGGACAGTGGATGAAAAACTGTTTTTT.

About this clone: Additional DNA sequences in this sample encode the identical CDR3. DNA for the CDR3: TGCAGCGTTGGAGGGGGAAACTATGGCTACACCTTC. It yields the protein CSVGGGNYGYTF. This chain links TRBV29-1 with TRBJ1-2, with a weak D call TRBD1 (6 bases). Germline CDR1 SQVTM, CDR2 ANQGSEA. The V gene lost 4 bases and the J gene lost 2 bases, with 8 bases spanning the gap. CDR3 length: 12 residues.

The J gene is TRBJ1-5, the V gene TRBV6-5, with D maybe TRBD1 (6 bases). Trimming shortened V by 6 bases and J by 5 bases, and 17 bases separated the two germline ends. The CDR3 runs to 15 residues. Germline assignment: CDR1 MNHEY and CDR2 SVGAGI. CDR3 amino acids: CASRLFGTHDQPQHF. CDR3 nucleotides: TGTGCCAGCAGGCTATTCGGGACACATGATCAGCCCCAGCATTTT.